This entry lists 21 T cell receptor beta chains sequenced from one sample in a study of blood T cell repertoires in COVID-19. TCRdb's table, derived via immunoSEQ multiplex PCR, lists solely in-frame clones and lacks some. Here the sample spans tens of thousands of clones, about 85% being singletons. The sample taken for sequencing was peripheral blood. These receptors all come from a man at least 80 years old with active or convalescent COVID-19.

The chain recombines TRBV4-1 with TRBJ1-5, with D unresolved. V lost 1 base, J lost 0 bases, and 7 bases lay in between. The CDR3 length is 15 residues. Germline CDR1 is MGHRA and CDR2 is YSYEKL. CDR3 protein: CASSQGQNSNQPQHF. The CDR3 nucleotides read TGCGCCAGCAGCCAAGGCCAGAATAGCAATCAGCCCCAGCATTTT.

V and J are TRBV5-6 and TRBJ1-2, with unresolved D. Per the germline V gene, CDR1 is SGHDT and CDR2 is YYEEEE. The CDR3 length is 16 residues. Between the trimmed V and J ends, which lost 4 bases and 2 bases, there was a span of 18 bases. CDR3 coding DNA: TGTGCCAGCAGCCTGCTGGGAGTCGATTCCAACTATGGCTACACCTTC. It yields the protein CASSLLGVDSNYGYTF.

V is TRBV27 and J is TRBJ1-1; a weak D match, TRBD1 (5 bases). CDR1 and CDR2 from the germline V gene are MNHEY and SMNVEV (reference sequence). The CDR3 is made up of 16 amino acids. V shed 7 bases and J shed 1 base, with 19 bases lying between them. The CDR3 reads CASNSDLLRGNTEAFF. In DNA form, the CDR3 reads TGTGCCAGCAATTCGGACCTCCTTAGGGGGAACACTGAAGCTTTCTTT.

The CDR3, as DNA: TGTGCCAGCAGCTTAGCGAGGGAGTCTGAAGCTTTCTTT. Protein product: CASSLARESEAFF. The gene calls are TRBV7-2 and TRBJ1-1; D unclear. Germline V CDR1 and CDR2: SGHTA, FQGNSA. The germline V and J ends were trimmed by 0 bases and 6 bases, with 8 bases remaining between them. The CDR3 is made up of 13 amino acids.

The V and J genes are TRBV19 and TRBJ2-2; 8 bases map to TRBD1. Germline lookup yields CDR1 LNHDA and CDR2 SQIVND (reference sequence). The CDR3 contains 16 residues. With 8 bases clipped from V and 7 bases from J, the junction kept 15 bases outside the gene matches. CDR3 sequence (DNA): TGTGCCAGTCGGACAGGGTCCCAATTGGGAAGCGGGGAGCTGTTTTTT. It yields the protein CASRTGSQLGSGELFF.

The CDR3 reads CASSQEGTGGLNEQFF. CDR3 nucleotides: TGCGCCAGCAGTCAGGAAGGGACAGGGGGCTTAAATGAGCAGTTCTTC. This chain connects TRBV23-1 to TRBJ2-1, with TRBD1 matching 12 bases. Being an ORF, TRBV23-1 has a function that is uncertain. The CDR3 loop spans 16 amino acids. J gave up 7 bases and V 3 bases, and 7 bases lay outside the gene matches.

This sequence joins TRBV15 and TRBJ1-3, with 7 bases fitting TRBD1. This CDR3 is 13 amino acids long. V gave up 9 bases and J gave up 2 bases; unmatched junction bases: 4. Per the germline V gene, CDR1 is LNHNV and CDR2 is YYDKDF (reference sequence). The CDR3, as DNA: TGTGCCACGGCGACAGGGACTGGAAACACCATATATTTT. Its translation is CATATGTGNTIYF.

The V and J genes are TRBV2 and TRBJ2-7, with TRBD1 identical over 7 bases. The CDR3 is made up of 12 amino acids. The ends lost 5 bases at V and 7 bases at J; junction bases unmatched: 5. Germline V gene sequence: CDR1 SNHLY, CDR2 FYNNEI. For the CDR3, the DNA is TGTGCCAGCAGTCTCGACAGGGTGGAGCAGTACTTC. Residues: CASSLDRVEQYF.

This clone was detected a few times. The chain has TRBV5-1 and TRBJ2-1, with 7 bases matching TRBD2. CDR3 length: 15 residues. The germline CDR1 and CDR2 sequences are SGHRS and YFSETQ. The V and J ends lost 0 bases and 5 bases, in that order; junction bases with no gene match: 5. The CDR3 reads CASSLDLAANNEQFF. As DNA, the CDR3 is TGCGCCAGCAGCTTGGATCTAGCGGCAAACAATGAGCAGTTCTTC.

This clone showed up just once. J is TRBJ2-2 and V is TRBV18, with 7 bases aligning to TRBD2. The CDR3 sequence is 17 residues long. The germline gives CDR1 KGHSH, CDR2 LQKENI. Trimming took 1 base from V and 2 from J; bases not matched to a gene: 7. The CDR3 spells CASSPLFLAGNTGELFF. CDR3 DNA sequence: TGTGCCAGCTCACCACTTTTCTTAGCGGGTAACACCGGGGAGCTGTTTTTT.

V and J are TRBV7-8 and TRBJ1-2; 8 bases are a match to TRBD1. V lost 5 bases, J lost 4 bases, and 9 bases stayed unmatched. The CDR3 is 15 residues long. Germline V lookup: CDR1 SGHVS, CDR2 FQNEAQ. CDR3 nucleotide sequence: TGTGCCAGCAGCAACACAAACAGGGGGGTCTATGGCTACACCTTC. This sequence encodes CASSNTNRGVYGYTF. Full variable domain (remainder filled in from reference TRBV7-8 and TRBJ1-2): GAGVSQSPRYKVAKRGQDVALRCDPISGHVSLFWYQQALGQGPEFLTYFQNEAQLDKSGLPSDRFFAERPEGSVSTLKIQRTQQEDSAVYLCASSNTNRGVYGYTFGSGTRLTVV.

As DNA, the CDR3 is TGTGCCATCAGTGACGGTCAGGGTCTAAATGGCTACACCTTC. It translates to CAISDGQGLNGYTF. The V gene is TRBV10-3, the J gene TRBJ1-2, with a possible D match to TRBD1 (5 bases). Germline CDR1 reads ENHRY; CDR2 reads SYGVKD. V lost 3 bases, J lost 6 bases, and 14 bases lay in between. CDR3 length equals 14 residues.

V usage is TRBV19 and J usage is TRBJ1-2, with TRBD1 as a possible D gene (6 bases). Per the germline V gene, CDR1 is LNHDA and CDR2 is SQIVND (reference sequence). This CDR3 spans 16 amino acids. Trimming shortened V by 5 bases and J by 4 bases, and 20 bases separated the two germline ends. In DNA, the CDR3 is TGTGCCAGTAGTGCCATGAGGGGGGAGGGGCCCTATGGCTACACCTTC. This encodes CASSAMRGEGPYGYTF.

This clone was found a few times. The chain carries TRBV5-1 and TRBJ2-1, with a possible D match to TRBD1 (6 bases). Germline CDR1 and CDR2: SGHRS and YFSETQ. Trimming stripped 5 bases from V and 2 bases from J, with 14 bases between. The CDR3 loop spans 15 amino acids. The CDR3 nucleotides read TGCGCCAGCAGATCCGAACAGGGACCCTACAATGAGCAGTTCTTC. Its translation is CASRSEQGPYNEQFF.

The chain uses TRBV7-6 and TRBJ2-7, with 10 bases fitting TRBD1. Germline V gene data show CDR1 as SGHVS and CDR2 as FNYEAQ. The CDR3 sequence is 15 residues long. J was trimmed by 9 bases and V by 3 bases; bases with no gene match: 11. CDR3 protein: CASSFLGTGDDGQYF. The CDR3 DNA reads TGTGCCAGCAGCTTTCTCGGGACAGGGGACGACGGGCAGTACTTC.

The chain has TRBV27 and TRBJ1-4, with D hard to call. The CDR3 spans 15 residues. Germline V gene lookup returns CDR1 MNHEY and CDR2 SMNVEV (reference sequence). Trimming cost V 3 bases and J 0 bases, with 8 bases left between them. The CDR3 loop reads CASSLAGATNEKLFF. The CDR3 DNA is TGTGCCAGCAGTTTGGCGGGAGCAACTAATGAAAAACTGTTTTTT.

J is TRBJ1-1 and V is TRBV7-2; tentative D call: TRBD1 (6 bases). V was shortened by 0 bases and J by 2 bases, with 16 bases between the two germline ends. CDR1 and CDR2 (germline): SGHTA, FQGNSA. This CDR3 is 17 amino acids long. The CDR3 DNA is TGTGCCAGCAGCTTAGCTCCTAGGACAGTGATCAACACTGAAGCTTTCTTT. Protein sequence: CASSLAPRTVINTEAFF.

The V call is TRBV11-3, the J call TRBJ1-1; 8 bases map to TRBD1. V dropped 0 bases and J dropped 0; count of bases not matched to a gene: 0. Per germline, CDR1 SGHNT and CDR2 YENEEA. The length of the CDR3 is 15 residues. This CDR3 reads CASSLEGQVNTEAFF. Written as DNA, the CDR3 is TGTGCCAGCAGCTTAGAGGGACAGGTGAACACTGAAGCTTTCTTT.

This chain connects TRBV4-2 to TRBJ1-1; D call uncertain. CDR3 length: 14 residues. CDR1 is LGHNA, CDR2 YNFKEQ, per germline. Deletions cut 0 bases from V and 1 base from J, with 6 bases between. CDR3 in amino acids: CASSQDAQNTEAFF. In DNA, the CDR3 is TGTGCCAGCAGCCAAGATGCACAGAACACTGAAGCTTTCTTT.

This chain joins TRBV19 and TRBJ1-2; D is unresolved. CDR1 and CDR2 from the germline V gene are LNHDA and SQIVND (reference sequence). Trimming pared 9 bases from V and 10 bases from J, leaving 24 bases between. CDR3 length equals 14 residues. CDR3: CASRTTFDPEDYTF. The CDR3 DNA sequence: TGTGCCAGCCGCACCACCTTCGACCCCGAGGACTACACCTTC.

This sequence joins TRBV5-1 and TRBJ2-3; a possible D gene is TRBD2 (6 bases). With 1 base removed from V and 2 bases from J, the gap between germline ends came to 17 bases. The CDR3 extends over 17 amino acids. Germline V gene lookup returns CDR1 SGHRS and CDR2 YFSETQ. The CDR3 protein is CASSLLSSVKITDTQYF. The CDR3 DNA is TGCGCCAGCAGCTTGTTATCTAGCGTAAAAATCACAGATACGCAGTATTTT.